The T cell receptor (beta chain) described here comes from a study of shared clonotypes between healthy human individuals (dated by TCRdb to the early 2020s). Describing the broader study: The cohort included three men and a couple of women between 18 and 49 years of age. For each donor, three plates each were used for CD4 naive and CD4 memory, two plates were used for CD8 naive, and one plate was used for CD8 memory. To estimate repertoire size and how much clonotypes are shared between individuals, the study performed deep sequencing of blood TCR repertoires from a few healthy adults. To increase sequencing depth and limit assay-specific biases, different laboratories used diverse techniques to prepare libraries and sequence TCR repertoires. Between about 0.85 and 10 billion PBMCs per donor were obtained by leukapheresis.

This clone was observed once. The clone's antigen remains unknown. Base qualities are not recorded, but no much larger clone differs from it by a single base. The donors were healthy, HIV-negative adults with no recently reported acute infections or vaccinations. Every donor was a Caucasian adult living in Nashville, Tennessee, USA. CD4+ T cells were enriched by magnetic negative selection, after which naive cells were positively selected on CD45RA and the negative fraction was taken as the memory subset. After blood collection by leukapheresis, PBMCs were isolated using Ficoll-Histopaque density gradient centrifugation and then cryopreserved in the vapor phase of liquid nitrogen. Analytical flow cytometry was used to check the purity and quantity of each magnetically sorted T cell population. From each sorted fraction, genomic DNA was isolated and quantified by UV absorbance on a Nanodrop 2000c.

The full study reports these points: Because the study included a small number of donors, the genetic and exposure-history diversity represented was limited. Naive subsets generally had larger estimated clonotype richness than memory subsets. Across several donors, about 5% of naive CD4, approximately 3.6% of naive CD8, about 2% of memory CD4, and approximately 0.4% of memory CD8 clonotypes were shared. Incomplete sequencing was indicated by rarefaction of sorted-subset datasets, despite the large sequencing depth. Only blood was sampled, and tissue TCR repertoires likely differ from those in blood. Compared with non-shared clonotypes, the clonotypes found in all four sorted-subset donors had higher generation probabilities. Based on pairwise subsampling, the degree of clonotype sharing among donors was expected to be affected by sequencing depth.

Ends trimmed: V by 5 bases, J by 5 bases; bases unmatched to a gene: 7. The CDR1 and CDR2 encoded by the germline V gene (reference sequence) are LNHDA and SQIVND. The CDR3, cysteine through phenylalanine, is 15 amino acids long. Solely the CDR3 DNA is kept, with 45 bases framed from the first base. TCR CDR3 regions were amplified from genomic DNA by multiplex PCR using the deep immunoSEQ assay. Extracted genomic DNA from each cell subset was distributed evenly across all wells of several immunoSEQ 96-well plates, and each plate was treated as a replicate. For sorted subsets, 200 to 250 ng of genomic DNA, equivalent to roughly 33,000 T cell genomes, went into each replicate PCR. Purified libraries were quantified with a Qubit 3.0 fluorometer, sized on a Bioanalyzer 2100, and re-quantified with the KAPA Library Quantification kit. Every immunoSEQ 96-well plate was sequenced on a separate single-read 150-cycle Illumina NextSeq 550 flow cell. The paper's data handling went like this. The immunoSEQ output contained only junctional sequences without quality scores, so filtering could not match that applied to full-length reads. Sequences were annotated with PyIR, a Python wrapper for IgBLAST v1.9, and V/J genes and CDR3 were assigned using IMGT germline references. Reads were removed for weak V/J assignments (E-value above 1e-6), missing CDR3, stop codons, out-of-frame junctions, or ambiguous translated residues. V3J clonotypes were defined as sequences sharing an identical inferred V gene, J gene, and CDR3 amino acid sequence. The percentage overlap between two repertoires was calculated by dividing the number of shared unique clonotypes by the size of the smaller repertoire. Repertoire richness was assessed with RTK rarefaction, the Chao1 estimator, and Recon v2.1 estimates of unobserved clonotypes. OLGA was used to compute generation probabilities for all TCRbeta clonotypes that the gDNA method yielded from four donors. This immuneACCESS table, as held by TCRdb, lists in-frame sequences with V and J called but not all clones. Of the missing ones, under half trace to an unresolved V gene in checked studies; the others have no known cause. V and J calls and clone size come straight from that table; D and trimming were deduced from the DNA. The sample table shows about 680,000 clones, and 55% to 85% are seen once. Around 1.7% of the sample rests with the top ten.

This TCR derives from a woman aged 25 to 39 in good health. The specimen sequenced was memory CD4+ T cells sorted from blood. What this sample's cell subset or site label stands for: CD45RA-negative fraction. The rearranged chain carries TRBV19 and TRBJ2-7, and 12 junctional nucleotides match TRBD2. Here is the DNA: TGTGCCAGTAGTCCGACTAGCGGGAGAATACACGAGCAGTACTTC. This codes for CASSPTSGRIHEQYF.